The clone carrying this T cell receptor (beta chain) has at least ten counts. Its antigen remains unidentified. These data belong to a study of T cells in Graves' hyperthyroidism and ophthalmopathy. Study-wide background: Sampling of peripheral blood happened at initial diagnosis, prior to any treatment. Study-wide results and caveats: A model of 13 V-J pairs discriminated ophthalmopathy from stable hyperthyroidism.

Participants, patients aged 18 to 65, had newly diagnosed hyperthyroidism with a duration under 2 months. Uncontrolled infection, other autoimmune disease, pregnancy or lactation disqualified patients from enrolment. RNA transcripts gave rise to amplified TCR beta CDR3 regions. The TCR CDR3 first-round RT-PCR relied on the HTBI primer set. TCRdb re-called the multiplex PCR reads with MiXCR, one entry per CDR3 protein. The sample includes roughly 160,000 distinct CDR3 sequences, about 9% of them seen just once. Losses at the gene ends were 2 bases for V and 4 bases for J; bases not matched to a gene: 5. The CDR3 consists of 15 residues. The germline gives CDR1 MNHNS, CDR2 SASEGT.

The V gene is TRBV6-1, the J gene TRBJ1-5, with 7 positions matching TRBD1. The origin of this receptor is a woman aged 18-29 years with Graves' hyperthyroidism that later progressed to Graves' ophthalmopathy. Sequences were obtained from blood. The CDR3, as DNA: TGTGCCAGCAGTGAATTGCGGGGACAGAATCAGCCCCAGCATTTT. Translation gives CASSELRGQNQPQHF.